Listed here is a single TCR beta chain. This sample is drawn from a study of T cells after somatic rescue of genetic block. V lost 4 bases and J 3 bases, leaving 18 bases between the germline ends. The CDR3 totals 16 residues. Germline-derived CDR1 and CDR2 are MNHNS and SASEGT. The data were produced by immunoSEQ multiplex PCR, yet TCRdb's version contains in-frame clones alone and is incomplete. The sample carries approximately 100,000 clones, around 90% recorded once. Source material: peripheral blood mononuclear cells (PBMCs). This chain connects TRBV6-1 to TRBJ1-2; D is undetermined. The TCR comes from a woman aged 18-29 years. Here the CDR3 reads CASSAPVRGFHYGYTF. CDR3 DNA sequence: TGTGCCAGCAGTGCCCCGGTGCGGGGTTTTCACTATGGCTACACCTTC.